This T cell receptor beta chain is drawn from a study of CD8+ T cells in alopecia areata. Study results and caveats: Mice gave a clearer picture of TCR sharing than patients did, possibly for HLA-related reasons.

A note on this clone: Its antigen is not known.

Reverse transcribed after extraction, RNA yielded cDNA as the sequencing template. Generated by immunoSEQ multiplex PCR, the TCRdb table keeps only in-frame clones and is missing some. There are approximately 200,000 clones in the sample; 60% to 70% occur only once, and 0.65% to 0.7% lies in the top ten. Treatment reported: oral pan-JAK inhibitor, 5-10 mg twice daily. CDR1 is SQVTM, CDR2 ANQGSEA, per germline. This CDR3 spans 14 amino acids. Trimming stripped 4 bases from V and 2 bases from J, with 12 bases between. The receptor's source is a human donor with alopecia areata. The sequences come from CD4+ T cells sorted from blood, collected at week 4, from a patient treated with tofacitinib. The J gene is TRBJ1-5, the V gene TRBV29-1, with TRBD1 as a possible D gene (6 bases). The CDR3 spells CSVGQGSGNQPQHF. DNA of the CDR3: TGCAGCGTTGGGCAGGGGTCTGGCAATCAGCCCCAGCATTTT.